The 25 T cell receptor beta chains presented below share a single source sample, sequenced in a study of cytomegalovirus exposure and HLA in healthy donors. PCR involved 60 Vbeta and 13 Jbeta primers. This table comes from immunoSEQ multiplex PCR, and its TCRdb copy is limited to in-frame clones, with some not included. The table shows about 160,000 clones, with approximately 81% occurring only once. Sequencing was carried out using PBMCs. These receptors originate from a female donor in good health and CMV-seronegative.

The count of this clone is one. The same CDR3 can be traced to other DNA sequences in this sample. The V gene is TRBV7-2, the J gene TRBJ2-5, with D possibly being TRBD2 (6 bases). Germline-derived CDR1 and CDR2 are SGHTA and FQGNSA. The CDR3 sequence is 14 residues long. Trimming left V 0 bases short and J 4 bases short, with 9 bases between. Here the CDR3 DNA reads TGTGCCAGCAGCTTAGCCGGGGGAGGAGAGACCCAGTACTTC. Translation gives CASSLAGGGETQYF.

The chain combines TRBV5-1 with TRBJ2-5; possible D gene TRBD1, 6 bases. CDR3 length: 14 residues. The germline V and J ends were trimmed by 2 bases and 5 bases, with 13 bases remaining between them. The germline V gene encodes CDR1 SGHRS and CDR2 YFSETQ. The CDR3, as DNA: TGCGCCAGCAGCTTTGGGCAGGGGTTGGAGACCCAGTACTTC. It translates to CASSFGQGLETQYF.

This clone turned up a few times. The rearrangement uses TRBV5-1 and TRBJ1-2, with D perhaps TRBD1 (6 bases). Per germline, CDR1 SGHRS and CDR2 YFSETQ. The CDR3 totals 17 residues. V was shortened by 0 bases and J by 0 bases, with 15 bases between the two germline ends. The CDR3 DNA follows: TGCGCCAGCAGCTTGGGCTGGCGACAGGTCACTAACTATGGCTACACCTTC. The encoded protein is CASSLGWRQVTNYGYTF.

V and J are TRBV23-1 and TRBJ2-3; D possibly corresponds to TRBD2 (7 bases). TRBV23-1 is recorded as an ORF, its role being uncertain. V lost 4 bases and J 2 bases, leaving 19 bases between the germline ends. There are 17 residues in the CDR3. CDR3 DNA: TGCGCCAGCAGTCCCTTTGGCTCGGGGGGCTACACAGATACGCAGTATTTT. This codes for CASSPFGSGGYTDTQYF.

V usage is TRBV4-3 and J usage is TRBJ2-7; the D is unclear. Germline V gene lookup returns CDR1 LGHNA and CDR2 YSLEER. V lost 0 bases and J 6 bases, leaving 12 bases between the germline ends. The CDR3 is 14 residues long. CDR3 amino acids: CASSQDSLTGEQYF. In nucleotides, the CDR3 is TGCGCCAGCAGCCAAGATTCCCTAACCGGCGAGCAGTACTTC.

The chain combines TRBV29-1 with TRBJ1-1, with 10 positions matching TRBD1. The J segment lost 0 bases and the V segment lost 4 bases, leaving 2 bases of the junction unmatched. This CDR3 has 14 residues. CDR1 is SQVTM and CDR2 is ANQGSEA in the germline V gene. The CDR3 region has the DNA TGCAGCGTTGTCGGGACAGGGGTGAACACTGAAGCTTTCTTT. As protein: CSVVGTGVNTEAFF.

This sequence joins TRBV7-2 and TRBJ1-2, with 7 bases identical to TRBD1. Germline loops: CDR1 SGHTA, CDR2 FQGNSA. The V and J ends lost 8 bases and 2 bases, in that order; junction bases with no gene match: 5. The CDR3 is 13 amino acids. CDR3 nucleotide sequence: TGTGCCAGCGTGCCAGGGGGGAACTATGGCTACACCTTC. The encoded protein is CASVPGGNYGYTF. Drawing the rest from reference TRBV7-2 and TRBJ1-2, the complete variable domain is GAGVSQSPSNKVTEKGKDVELRCDPISGHTALYWYRQSLGQGLEFLIYFQGNSAPDKSGLPSDRFSAERTGGSVSTLTIQRTQQEDSAVYLCASVPGGNYGYTFGSGTRLTVV.

The chain links TRBV18 to TRBJ2-2; TRBD1 is a possible D gene (5 bases). V lost 2 bases, J lost 6 bases, and 10 bases lay in between. This CDR3 region has 14 residues. Germline values: CDR1 KGHSH, CDR2 LQKENI. The CDR3 spells CASSPGAPAGELFF. The CDR3 DNA follows: TGTGCCAGCTCACCAGGGGCTCCGGCCGGGGAGCTGTTTTTT.

The chain links TRBV25-1 to TRBJ1-5; D not certain. The V and J ends lost 1 base and 1 base respectively, with 8 bases between them. The CDR3 runs to 15 residues. Germline values: CDR1 MGHDK, CDR2 SYGVNS. Here the CDR3 reads CASSESGRSNQPQHF. The CDR3 nucleotides are TGTGCCAGCAGTGAATCGGGAAGGAGCAATCAGCCCCAGCATTTT.

V usage is TRBV28 and J usage is TRBJ2-3, with no clear D. The CDR3 loop spans 15 amino acids. Germline lookup yields CDR1 MDHEN and CDR2 SYDVKM. V lost 3 bases to trimming and J lost 1 base, with 11 bases between them. The DNA for the CDR3 is TGTGCCAGCAGTTTCGAGGTGGGTGGCACAGATACGCAGTATTTT. This encodes CASSFEVGGTDTQYF.

V and J are TRBV9 and TRBJ2-7; TRBD2 matches 7 bases. V was clipped by 2 bases and J by 6 bases; unmatched bases: 14. Germline lookup yields CDR1 SGDLS and CDR2 YYNGEE. This CDR3 is built from 16 residues. The CDR3 sequence is CASSVSGMAGEAEQYF. The DNA for the CDR3 is TGTGCCAGCAGCGTTAGCGGAATGGCGGGAGAGGCCGAGCAGTACTTC.

This clone was seen more than once but under ten times. The V call is TRBV5-6, the J call TRBJ1-1, with 7 nucleotides matching TRBD1. The germline CDR1 and CDR2 sequences are SGHDT and YYEEEE. The CDR3 is 14 amino acids. V lost 4 bases, J lost 3 bases, and 6 bases stayed unmatched. The CDR3 is CASSLYTGDTEAFF. The CDR3 DNA reads TGTGCCAGCAGCCTTTATACAGGGGACACTGAAGCTTTCTTT.

The chain has TRBV30 and TRBJ2-3; 11 nucleotides agree with TRBD2. J was trimmed by 5 bases and V by 2 bases; bases with no gene match: 9. The CDR3 has 16 amino acids. The germline CDR1 and CDR2 sequences are GTSNPN and SVGIG (reference sequence). In nucleotides, the CDR3 is TGTGCCTGGAGTCGAGATAGCGGGAGGGCGGGAGATACGCAGTATTTT. It specifies CAWSRDSGRAGDTQYF.

The rearrangement links TRBV13 to TRBJ1-2; tentative D call: TRBD1 (6 bases). V dropped 1 base and J dropped 4 bases, with 7 bases sitting between them. From germline, CDR1 is PRHDT and CDR2 FYEKMQ (reference sequence). The CDR3 totals 13 residues. This chain's CDR3 is CASSLEQGYGYTF. The CDR3 coding sequence is TGTGCCAGCAGCTTAGAACAGGGCTATGGCTACACCTTC.

This clone was recorded a few times. This chain links TRBV5-1 with TRBJ1-3; no definite D call. Germline V lookup: CDR1 SGHRS, CDR2 YFSETQ. The V and J ends lost 7 bases and 0 bases respectively, with 8 bases between them. This CDR3 has 13 residues. CDR3 amino acids: CASSVSSGNTIYF. Written as DNA, the CDR3 is TGCGCCAGCTCCGTATCCTCTGGAAACACCATATATTTT.

V gene TRBV11-3 combines with J gene TRBJ2-1; 7 positions match TRBD2. The CDR3 loop spans 12 amino acids. The V gene end was trimmed by 5 bases and the J gene end by 11 bases; junction bases not matched to a gene: 6. Per germline, CDR1 SGHNT and CDR2 YENEEA. As DNA, the CDR3 is TGTGCCAGCAGCAGCGGGAAGGGAAAGCAGTTCTTC. It specifies CASSSGKGKQFF.

V and J are TRBV4-1 and TRBJ2-7; 9 nucleotides line up with TRBD1. The CDR3 runs 16 residues. Germline V gene lookup returns CDR1 MGHRA and CDR2 YSYEKL. The ends lost 3 bases at V and 2 bases at J; junction bases unmatched: 8. The CDR3 DNA reads as TGCGCCAGCAGCCACGCAGGGACAGGGCCCCCCTACGAGCAGTACTTC. Protein sequence: CASSHAGTGPPYEQYF.

V usage is TRBV13 and J usage is TRBJ1-2, with TRBD1 identical over 10 bases. V gave up 5 bases and J gave up 10 bases; unmatched junction bases: 7. Germline V gene data show CDR1 as PRHDT and CDR2 as FYEKMQ (reference sequence). The CDR3 is made up of 13 amino acids. This CDR3 is CASSPKDRGDYTF. The CDR3 DNA is TGTGCCAGCAGCCCAAAGGACAGGGGGGACTACACCTTC.

Concerning this clone itself: Sequence at one end of the junction differs from germline and may be a read error. The DNA of the CDR3 is TGTGCTAGCAGCTTGAAGCGGGGGAACACAGATACGCAGTATTTT. Translating it yields CASSLKRGNTDTQYF. The gene calls are TRBV7-7 and TRBJ2-3; the match to TRBD2 covers 8 bases. Germline V gene sequence: CDR1 SSHAT, CDR2 FNYEAQ (reference sequence). The CDR3 has 15 residues.

This chain links TRBV6-5 with TRBJ1-1; 7 positions match TRBD1. J was trimmed by 5 bases and V by 6 bases; bases with no gene match: 12. Germline CDR1 is MNHEY and CDR2 is SVGAGI. The length of the CDR3 is 15 residues. For the CDR3, the DNA is TGTGCCAGCAGCCGAAGGGCAGGGGGTAGGACTGAAGCTTTCTTT. Its protein product is CASSRRAGGRTEAFF.

This clone appeared once. This chain connects TRBV7-2 to TRBJ2-7, with 8 bases fitting TRBD1. J lost 5 bases, V lost 0 bases, and 6 bases had no gene match. In germline, CDR1 is SGHTA, CDR2 FQGNSA. This CDR3 region has 15 residues. CDR3 loop: CASSLAGTGPHEQYF. The DNA of the CDR3 is TGTGCCAGCAGCTTAGCCGGGACAGGACCTCACGAGCAGTACTTC.

The chain couples TRBV3-2 to TRBJ1-5; the D call TRBD1 from the table was never checked on the DNA. TRBV3-2 is a pseudogene segment. The CDR3 has 9 amino acids. As DNA, the CDR3 is TGTGCCAGCTCCGGGACAATGCATTTT. This sequence encodes CASSGTMHF.

The rearrangement links TRBV30 to TRBJ1-1, with D possibly matching TRBD1 (6 bases). V was pared by 8 bases and J by 11 bases, with 18 bases between. The CDR3 contains 11 residues. The germline CDR1 and CDR2 sequences are GTSNPN and SVGIG (reference sequence). CDR3 sequence: CARKLWGQAFF. CDR3 DNA: TGTGCCAGGAAATTATGGGGGCAGGCTTTCTTT.

This clone was counted only a few times. The chain recombines TRBV5-1 with TRBJ1-2; D remains ambiguous. This CDR3 is built from 13 residues. Germline CDR1 reads SGHRS; CDR2 reads YFSETQ. The ends were cut back, 6 bases at V and 4 bases at J, with 13 bases in the middle. The CDR3 nucleotides are TGCGCCAGCAAGCGGCAACCTCTCTATGGCTACACCTTC. This encodes CASKRQPLYGYTF. Looking up the rest from reference TRBV5-1 and TRBJ1-2 gives the full variable domain: KAGVTQTPRYLIKTRGQQVTLSCSPISGHRSVSWYQQTPGQGLQFLFEYFSETQRNKGNFPGRFSGRQFSNSRSEMNVSTLELGDSALYLCASKRQPLYGYTFGSGTRLTVV.

The chain recombines TRBV27 with TRBJ1-2, with TRBD1 matching 9 bases. The trim removed 4 bases at V and 1 base at J, leaving 19 bases unmatched. Germline V gives CDR1 MNHEY, CDR2 SMNVEV (reference sequence). CDR3 length: 20 residues. The CDR3: CASSSSKSRDRVGINYGYTF. The CDR3 nucleotides read TGTGCCAGCAGTTCCTCCAAGAGCCGGGACAGGGTCGGAATTAACTATGGCTACACCTTC.